A selection of T cell receptor beta chains follows, all from one sample in a study of control samples from healthy donors and cancer patients. Assay used: immunoSEQ multiplex PCR; TCRdb lists only in-frame clones, some missing. The table has about 140,000 clones, 85% to 95% seen once. Material for sequencing was blood. The origin of the receptors is a man aged 40-55 years in good health. CDR3s include the opening cysteine and the closing phenylalanine or tryptophan. The order of the fields is CDR3 length, J gene, V gene, CDR3 protein.

cdr3_length: 13; j_call: TRBJ1-1; v_call: TRBV28; cdr3_aa: CASSLWREQRAFF
cdr3_length: 15; j_call: TRBJ1-4; v_call: TRBV7-8; cdr3_aa: CASSVRQGINEKLFF
cdr3_length: 15; j_call: TRBJ2-5; v_call: TRBV11-3; cdr3_aa: CASSSGLAGGETQYF
cdr3_length: 11; j_call: TRBJ1-2; v_call: TRBV6-5; cdr3_aa: CASKGVGGYTF
cdr3_length: 14; j_call: TRBJ2-7; v_call: TRBV10-3; cdr3_aa: CAISATGVYYEQYF
cdr3_length: 17; j_call: TRBJ2-1; v_call: TRBV28; cdr3_aa: CASSPLGQGATYNEQFF
cdr3_length: 13; j_call: TRBJ1-2; v_call: TRBV24-1; cdr3_aa: CATSTERGYGYTF
cdr3_length: 14; j_call: TRBJ2-2; v_call: TRBV6-5; cdr3_aa: CATQEGLNTGELFF
cdr3_length: 11; j_call: TRBJ2-7; v_call: TRBV9; cdr3_aa: CASSVGYEQYF
cdr3_length: 15; j_call: TRBJ2-1; v_call: TRBV6-1; cdr3_aa: CASSEGRFNYNEQFF
cdr3_length: 14; j_call: TRBJ1-5; v_call: TRBV9; cdr3_aa: CASSGSSPEEPQHF
cdr3_length: 16; j_call: TRBJ1-1; v_call: TRBV10-3; cdr3_aa: CAISDRGPQMNTEAFF